This TCR beta chain was captured in a study of regulatory T cells in long-lasting Graves disease. CDR1 and CDR2 from the germline V gene are MNHNS and SASEGT. This CDR3 has 15 amino acids. V dropped 6 bases and J dropped 3; count of bases not matched to a gene: 6. Combining iRepertoire HTBI primers with Arm-PCR of CDR3 regions, the authors built TCR beta libraries. TCRdb reprocessed the multiplex PCR reads via MiXCR and lists one record per CDR3 protein. The profile shows 300,000 to 500,000 distinct CDR3 sequences, around 21% of them singletons. The time point is: persistent/refractory GD, antithyroid drugs over 5 years with positive TRAb. PBMC RNA served as the TCR library source. This clonotype was found a few times.

The sequencing used peripheral blood mononuclear cells (PBMCs), collected when the disease was refractory, from a patient treated with antithyroid drugs. The receptor was isolated from a female donor with Graves disease. The chain links TRBV6-1 to TRBJ1-2; TRBD1 matches at 11 bases. The CDR3 spells CASSGQGAGDYGYTF. CDR3 DNA sequence: TGTGCCAGCAGCGGACAGGGGGCAGGAGACTATGGCTACACCTTC.